The 20 T cell receptor beta chains below were found in one sample sequenced in a study of shared T cell receptors in the human thymus. Clones were sequenced by immunoSEQ multiplex PCR, and TCRdb holds only the in-frame ones, with some missing. This table holds 540,000 or so clones, 75% to 85% found once. The same sample was also used in a study of human thymus T cells.

The sequencing sample was made of thymocytes. The origin of the receptors is a boy younger than two with a congenital heart defect.

V and J are TRBV29-1 and TRBJ2-1, with D uncertain. This CDR3 has 12 residues. The V end lost 3 bases, the J end lost 5 bases, and 8 bases lay between the germline ends. CDR1 is SQVTM, CDR2 ANQGSEA, per germline. The CDR3 DNA reads as TGCAGCGTTGAGGCGGCTAACAATGAGCAGTTCTTC. It is translated as CSVEAANNEQFF.

This clone came up once. The chain recombines TRBV5-6 with TRBJ1-3, with 9 bases aligning to TRBD1. Germline V gene lookup returns CDR1 SGHDT and CDR2 YYEEEE. The CDR3 consists of 15 residues. V shed 4 bases, J shed 2 bases, and the junction held 4 bases outside the gene matches. CDR3: CASSMTGGAGNTIYF. The CDR3 DNA reads TGTGCCAGCAGCATGACAGGGGGAGCTGGAAACACCATATATTTT.

The chain links TRBV19 to TRBJ1-4; 7 bases are shared with TRBD1. Germline trimming cut 5 bases from V and 5 bases from J; bases unmatched to any gene: 11. CDR3 length: 16 amino acids. CDR1 LNHDA and CDR2 SQIVND come from the germline V gene (reference sequence). In nucleotides, the CDR3 is TGTGCCAGTAGTGTTCCTCCTCCAGGGGGGAATGAAAAACTGTTTTTT. Protein product: CASSVPPPGGNEKLFF.

The genes are TRBV7-3 and TRBJ1-3; D unclear. CDR1 is SGHTA, CDR2 FQGTGA, per germline. V shed 5 bases and J shed 2 bases, with 7 bases lying between them. The CDR3 covers 13 residues. The CDR3 coding sequence is TGTGCCAGCAGCCCCCTCCCTGGAAACACCATATATTTT. This translates into CASSPLPGNTIYF.

This chain connects TRBV2 to TRBJ2-5, with 8 nucleotides matching TRBD2. V lost 6 bases, J lost 1 base, and 13 bases stayed unmatched. CDR3 length: 17 residues. Germline V CDR1 and CDR2: SNHLY, FYNNEI. The CDR3 protein is CASSPPSGSHPQETQYF. The DNA for the CDR3 is TGTGCCAGCAGCCCGCCTAGCGGGTCCCACCCCCAAGAGACCCAGTACTTC.

V usage is TRBV7-2 and J usage is TRBJ2-7; D may be TRBD1 (5 bases). Per the germline V gene, CDR1 is SGHTA and CDR2 is FQGNSA. The CDR3 sequence is 15 residues long. V dropped 0 bases and J dropped 0 bases, with 9 bases sitting between them. CDR3 nucleotides: TGTGCCAGCAGCTTAGCGCAAACAGGCTCCTACGAGCAGTACTTC. Translated: CASSLAQTGSYEQYF.

This sequence joins TRBV5-6 and TRBJ2-7, with TRBD2 matching 10 bases. CDR3 length equals 17 residues. Unmatched junction bases numbered 10, after V lost 0 bases and J lost 4 bases. Germline V gives CDR1 SGHDT, CDR2 YYEEEE. CDR3 in amino acids: CASSLALGAGGSYEQYF. The CDR3 DNA sequence: TGTGCCAGCAGCTTGGCCTTAGGAGCGGGAGGGAGTTACGAGCAGTACTTC.

This clone was counted a few times. The chain employs TRBV29-1 and TRBJ2-2; D might be TRBD2 (5 bases). The CDR3 has 14 amino acids. Germline V gene sequence: CDR1 SQVTM, CDR2 ANQGSEA. Deletions cut 6 bases from V and 5 bases from J, with 16 bases between. The CDR3 here is CSVGGGSRTGELFF. In nucleotides, the CDR3 is TGCAGCGTGGGCGGAGGCTCGAGGACCGGGGAGCTGTTTTTT.

This clone was detected only once. The chain uses TRBV5-4 and TRBJ2-3; 8 bases are shared with TRBD2. CDR3 size: 16 residues. With V trimmed by 5 bases and J by 6 bases, 14 bases remained unmatched. Germline lookup yields CDR1 SGHNT and CDR2 YYREEE (reference sequence). The CDR3 sequence is CASSLKSGRAGDTQYF. The CDR3 DNA reads TGTGCCAGCAGTCTGAAGTCCGGGAGGGCCGGGGATACGCAGTATTTT.

The chain combines TRBV19 with TRBJ1-3, with 7 bases aligning to TRBD1. The germline V gene encodes CDR1 LNHDA and CDR2 SQIVND (reference sequence). V lost 5 bases and J lost 4; bases outside the gene matches: 14. There are 17 residues in the CDR3. DNA for the CDR3: TGTGCCAGTAGTTCAAACAAGGGCGACAGGGTAGGAAACACCATATATTTT. Amino acid sequence: CASSSNKGDRVGNTIYF. The full variable domain, completed using reference TRBV19 and TRBJ1-3, is DGGITQSPKYLFRKEGQNVTLSCEQNLNHDAMYWYRQDPGQGLRLIYYSQIVNDFQKGDIAEGYSVSREKKESFPLTVTSAQKNPTAFYLCASSSNKGDRVGNTIYFGEGSWLTVV.

This rearrangement joins TRBV9 to TRBJ1-4; D is unresolved. This CDR3 is built from 15 residues. Trimming took 0 bases from V and 7 from J, leaving 13 bases between them. CDR1 is SGDLS, CDR2 YYNGEE, per germline. CDR3 sequence: CASSVVWREAEKLFF. In DNA, the CDR3 is TGTGCCAGCAGCGTAGTATGGAGGGAGGCTGAAAAACTGTTTTTT.

The chain has TRBV7-2 and TRBJ2-1, with 13 positions matching TRBD2. Germline V gene sequence: CDR1 SGHTA, CDR2 FQGNSA. After removal of 10 bases from V and 10 bases from J, the junction contained 4 bases not matched to a gene. The CDR3 is 12 residues long. The CDR3 DNA reads as TGTGCCACACCGGGACTAGCGGGAGAGCAGTTCTTC. It yields the protein CATPGLAGEQFF. The complete variable domain, with remaining parts taken from reference TRBV7-2 and TRBJ2-1, reads GAGVSQSPSNKVTEKGKDVELRCDPISGHTALYWYRQSLGQGLEFLIYFQGNSAPDKSGLPSDRFSAERTGGSVSTLTIQRTQQEDSAVYLCATPGLAGEQFFGPGTRLTVL.

This chain joins TRBV4-1 and TRBJ2-5; TRBD2 aligns across 8 bases. Germline lookup yields CDR1 MGHRA and CDR2 YSYEKL. Unmatched junction bases numbered 12, after V lost 1 base and J lost 5 bases. The CDR3 totals 17 residues. CDR3 bases: TGCGCCAGCAGCCAAGCCCGGGAGCGGGAGTTGAGGGAGACCCAGTACTTC. This encodes CASSQARERELRETQYF.

With respect to this clone: One end of the junction varies from germline; a read error may be responsible. The chain has TRBV10-3 and TRBJ1-5; TRBD1 matches 7 bases. CDR1 is ENHRY, CDR2 SYGVKD, per germline. This CDR3 spans 14 amino acids. The CDR3 DNA reads as TGTGCCATCGGTGACAGGGTCGGGAATCAGCCCCAGCATTTT. Protein product: CAIGDRVGNQPQHF.

The V gene is TRBV27, the J gene TRBJ2-1; 12 bases agree with TRBD2. CDR1 MNHEY and CDR2 SMNVEV come from the germline V gene (reference sequence). V lost 6 bases and J lost 5; bases outside the gene matches: 5. This CDR3 spans 15 amino acids. The CDR3: CASSLAGGPDNEQFF. Written as DNA, the CDR3 is TGTGCCAGCAGCCTAGCGGGAGGGCCTGACAATGAGCAGTTCTTC.

The chain is built from TRBV10-3 and TRBJ2-3; no clear D. Trimming took 10 bases from V and 0 from J, leaving 17 bases between them. The germline gives CDR1 ENHRY, CDR2 SYGVKD. The CDR3 consists of 15 residues. The CDR3 region has the DNA TGTGCCACCATAAAAAGCAGGCTAAGCACAGATACGCAGTATTTT. Its translation: CATIKSRLSTDTQYF.

The CDR3 protein is CASSLFKARSSYEQYF. The CDR3 region has the DNA TGTGCCAGCAGCTTGTTTAAGGCGAGGAGCTCCTACGAGCAGTACTTC. The chain is built from TRBV5-5 and TRBJ2-7; no clear D gene. The CDR3 covers 16 residues. CDR1 and CDR2 (germline): SGHKS, YYEKEE (reference sequence). V was trimmed by 1 base and J by 0 bases, leaving 14 bases between them. Full variable domain (outside the CDR3, taken from reference TRBV5-5 and TRBJ2-7): DAGVTQSPTHLIKTRGQQVTLRCSPISGHKSVSWYQQVLGQGPQFIFQYYEKEERGRGNFPDRFSARQFPNYSSELNVNALLLGDSALYLCASSLFKARSSYEQYFGPGTRLTVT.

This clone was detected only a few times. V and J are TRBV4-3 and TRBJ1-4, with D possibly TRBD1 on 6 matching bases. Looked up from germline, CDR1 is LGHNA and CDR2 is YSLEER. V dropped 1 base and J dropped 8 bases, with 11 bases sitting between them. The CDR3 has 14 amino acids. This chain's CDR3 is CASSQVLQGEKLFF. CDR3 bases: TGCGCCAGCAGCCAAGTCTTACAGGGAGAAAAACTGTTTTTT.

The sample holds a few counts of this clone. J is TRBJ2-7 and V is TRBV2, with 8 positions matching TRBD2. The CDR3 spans 14 residues. Germline V gives CDR1 SNHLY, CDR2 FYNNEI. Trimming removed 6 bases from V and 4 bases from J; junction bases left unmatched: 8. The CDR3 sequence: CASRGAGELYEQYF. CDR3 nucleotide sequence: TGTGCCAGCAGGGGAGCGGGAGAGCTATACGAGCAGTACTTC.

The V and J genes are TRBV6-1 and TRBJ1-2; D perhaps matches TRBD1 (5 bases). The CDR3 is 15 amino acids. In germline, CDR1 is MNHNS, CDR2 SASEGT. V was clipped by 6 bases and J by 1 base, with 15 bases between them. The CDR3 DNA reads TGTGCCAGCAGCGGGGGGGTGATCGGTAACTATGGCTACACCTTC. It yields the protein CASSGGVIGNYGYTF.